This entry describes one T cell receptor (beta chain). The antigen is undetermined. The data stem from a study of cytomegalovirus exposure and HLA in healthy donors. The V and J ends lost 4 bases and 7 bases, in that order; junction bases with no gene match: 9. The CDR3 extends over 15 amino acids. Germline V gene data show CDR1 as SGHRS and CDR2 as YFSETQ. Points from the study as a whole: Presence/absence analyses supposed approximately even sequencing depth among donors. An analysis done earlier found most TCR beta V segments productive about 90% or about 30% of the time. With high specificity and sensitivity, the classifier reportedly diagnosed cytomegalovirus status.

PCR involved 60 Vbeta and 13 Jbeta primers. Only in-frame clones appear in the TCRdb table, and some are missing; sequencing was by immunoSEQ multiplex PCR. The sample shows about 200,000 clones, approximately 80% of them seen only once. This sequence was found in a man aged 40-55 years in good health and CMV-seronegative. The chain has TRBV5-1 and TRBJ1-4, with TRBD1 matching 8 bases. The source material was PBMCs. DNA for the CDR3: TGCGCCAGCAGCCCCGGGACAGGAGGGGGTGAAAAACTGTTTTTT. This gives the protein CASSPGTGGGEKLFF.